Sequencing of this TCR beta chain was carried out in a study of T-cell memory formation after mild COVID-19. Overall study: TCR clusters largely stayed donor specific.

The germline V gene has CDR1 MNHEY and CDR2 SVGAGI. This CDR3 contains 20 residues. Trimming cost V 2 bases and J 0 bases; bases outside gene matches: 15. Overall study results and limits: From day 15 to 85, contracting clones were balanced between CD4 and CD8, whereas later expanders leaned toward CD4+. CD4+ contracting clones were found mainly in CM and EM, and CD8+ ones in EMRA. Some clones that responded turned up in pre-infection memory, which suggests that cross-reactive memory joined in.

MiXCR, applied by TCRdb to the 5' RACE reads, yields one record per CDR3 protein. The repertoire has about 90,000 distinct CDR3 sequences, about 14% of them found once; the top ten carry 39%. Concerning this clonotype: Antigen specificity is unknown.

This chain connects TRBV6-5 to TRBJ2-3; 9 nucleotides match TRBD2. This TCR derives from a man aged 18 to 30 who had mild COVID-19 (a few samples of this study predate the infection). Cell type and time point are not known. The specimen sequenced was PBMCs or a T cell subset sorted from them (not recorded which). The DNA for the CDR3 is TGTGCCAGCAGTTACACCTTGGCTAGCGGGGCACCCTTAAGCACAGATACGCAGTATTTT. It specifies CASSYTLASGAPLSTDTQYF.